Listed here are 24 T cell receptor beta chains from one sample, sequenced in a study of Ad26.COV2.S vaccination and SARS-CoV-2 variants. Assay used: immunoSEQ multiplex PCR; TCRdb lists only in-frame clones, some missing. Of roughly 100,000 clones in the sample, 60% to 85% are singletons; the top ten hold around 15%. Specimen: peripheral blood, collected after recovery from COVID-19. Receptors were obtained from a human donor who had recovered from COVID-19.

DNA of the CDR3: TGTGCCAGCAGCCAAAGACTAGCGGGGGAAGAGACCCAGTACTTC. Translated, it gives CASSQRLAGEETQYF. The chain joins TRBV5-4 to TRBJ2-5; TRBD2 agrees at 12 bases. There are 15 residues in the CDR3. Germline V CDR1 and CDR2: SGHNT, YYREEE (reference sequence). J was trimmed by 3 bases and V by 4 bases; bases with no gene match: 4.

This chain uses TRBV29-1 with TRBJ1-1; the D gene is possibly TRBD1 (5 bases). V dropped 2 bases and J dropped 11 bases, with 15 bases sitting between them. The length of the CDR3 is 12 residues. CDR1 and CDR2 (germline): SQVTM, ANQGSEA. The CDR3: CSVEYSGKAAFF. CDR3 nucleotide sequence: TGCAGCGTTGAATACTCAGGGAAGGCTGCTTTCTTT.

V and J are TRBV9 and TRBJ2-3; D not certain. Germline loops: CDR1 SGDLS, CDR2 YYNGEE. The CDR3 extends over 15 amino acids. V shed 0 bases and J shed 4 bases, with 12 bases lying between them. The CDR3 nucleotides read TGTGCCAGCAGCGTAGAGGGTAGGGTGCCAGATACGCAGTATTTT. Encoded protein: CASSVEGRVPDTQYF. The complete variable domain, with remaining parts taken from reference TRBV9 and TRBJ2-3, reads DSGVTQTPKHLITATGQRVTLRCSPRSGDLSVYWYQQSLDQGLQFLIQYYNGEERAKGNILERFSAQQFPDLHSELNLSSLELGDSALYFCASSVEGRVPDTQYFGPGTRLTVL.

This clone has more than one count but fewer than ten. The genes are TRBV5-6 and TRBJ1-4; D is perhaps TRBD1 (5 bases). V lost 1 base to trimming and J lost 3 bases, with 16 bases between them. The CDR3 is made up of 17 amino acids. Germline lookup yields CDR1 SGHDT and CDR2 YYEEEE. CDR3 nucleotide sequence: TGTGCCAGCAGCTTGTATGGGGACCTGGTGGCTAATGAAAAACTGTTTTTT. This gives the protein CASSLYGDLVANEKLFF.

In the case of this clone: Mismatch with germline at one junction end may stem from a read error. The rearrangement joins TRBV10-3 to TRBJ2-3; TRBD1 aligns across 11 bases. The CDR3 is 13 residues long. Looked up from germline, CDR1 is ENHRY and CDR2 is SYGVKD. Here the CDR3 reads CAISDPSGTGGSF. The CDR3 nucleotides read TGTGCCATCAGTGATCCTTCCGGGACAGGGGGAAGTTTT.

The rearrangement joins TRBV28 to TRBJ2-7; D is unclear. Germline lookup yields CDR1 MDHEN and CDR2 SYDVKM. V gave up 6 bases and J gave up 3 bases, with 9 bases separating them. This CDR3 is 12 amino acids long. CDR3 region: CASRGDGYEQYF. DNA of the CDR3: TGTGCCAGCAGGGGTGACGGCTACGAGCAGTACTTC.

This clone was observed a few times. The V call is TRBV30, the J call TRBJ1-1; no clear D. Germline assignment: CDR1 GTSNPN and CDR2 SVGIG (reference sequence). The ends were cut back, 4 bases at V and 3 bases at J, with 15 bases in the middle. CDR3 size: 14 residues. CDR3 protein: CAWTLGTWDTEAFF. The CDR3 DNA is TGTGCCTGGACACTTGGAACCTGGGACACTGAAGCTTTCTTT.

V gene TRBV20-1 combines with J gene TRBJ2-1; the match to TRBD2 covers 10 bases. The CDR3 extends over 16 amino acids. Germline CDR1 and CDR2: DFQATT and SNEGSKA (reference sequence). Unmatched junction bases numbered 7, after V lost 3 bases and J lost 2 bases. The CDR3 sequence is CSASFSGGSTYNEQFF. In DNA form, the CDR3 reads TGCAGTGCTAGTTTTAGCGGGGGGTCTACCTACAATGAGCAGTTCTTC.

In this sample, this clone turned up a few times. At one of its ends the junction is not consistent with the germline gene, which may arise from a read error. The J gene is TRBJ1-6, the V gene TRBV28; maybe TRBD1 (6 bases). From germline, CDR1 is MDHEN and CDR2 SYDVKM. The CDR3 extends over 11 amino acids. Written as DNA, the CDR3 is TGTGCCAGCAGTTTACAGGGGCCCCACCACTTT. It codes for CASSLQGPHHF.

This clone came up once. The chain employs TRBV29-1 and TRBJ2-7; TRBD1 matches 9 bases. The J segment lost 5 bases and the V segment lost 5 bases, leaving 7 bases of the junction unmatched. CDR3 length: 13 residues. Germline lookup yields CDR1 SQVTM and CDR2 ANQGSEA. The CDR3 region has the DNA TGCAGCGTTACCGGGACAGGGTTACACGAGCAGTACTTC. Residues: CSVTGTGLHEQYF.

The V and J genes are TRBV9 and TRBJ1-6, with D possibly matching TRBD1 (5 bases). Looked up from germline, CDR1 is SGDLS and CDR2 is YYNGEE. The germline V and J ends were trimmed by 3 bases and 9 bases, with 16 bases remaining between them. This CDR3 has 15 amino acids. In DNA, the CDR3 is TGTGCCAGCAGCGCTGGGACGGGCGTTGGTTCACCCCTCCACTTT. It specifies CASSAGTGVGSPLHF.

Regarding this clone: The limits of the CDR3 on the DNA are not certain, so only TCRdb's listed CDR3 is given. The chain combines TRBV21-1 with TRBJ2-3; the tabulated D call, TRBD2, remains unverified against the DNA. TRBV21-1 is a documented pseudogene. The CDR3 length is 15 residues, termini included. CDR3 in amino acids: CVAGGAGVGTDTQYF.

This clone was detected once. The chain links TRBV5-4 to TRBJ1-2, with 9 bases identical to TRBD1. J was trimmed by 3 bases and V by 9 bases; bases with no gene match: 3. The CDR3 loop spans 12 amino acids. Per the germline V gene, CDR1 is SGHNT and CDR2 is YYREEE (reference sequence). Here the CDR3 reads CAMDRGDYGYTF. The DNA of the CDR3 is TGTGCCATGGACAGGGGCGACTATGGCTACACCTTC.

This chain links TRBV2 with TRBJ2-1; a possible D gene is TRBD2 (6 bases). There are 14 residues in the CDR3. Germline V gene data show CDR1 as SNHLY and CDR2 as FYNNEI. V shed 8 bases and J shed 0 bases, with 11 bases lying between them. The CDR3 spells CASSGGVSYNEQFF. CDR3 nucleotides: TGTGCCAGCTCCGGAGGGGTCTCCTACAATGAGCAGTTCTTC.

This clone was detected only a few times. The rearrangement links TRBV7-9 to TRBJ1-2; no reliable D call. Trimming removed 5 bases at V and 8 bases at J, with 6 bases between. The CDR3 covers 10 residues. Germline lookup yields CDR1 SEHNR and CDR2 FQNEAQ (reference sequence). CDR3 in amino acids: CASSTAGYTF. The DNA of the CDR3 is TGTGCCAGCAGCACAGCCGGCTACACCTTC. Together with reference TRBV7-9 and TRBJ1-2, the CDR3 gives the full variable domain: DTGVSQNPRHKITKRGQNVTFRCDPISEHNRLYWYRQTLGQGPEFLTYFQNEAQLEKSRLLSDRFSAERPKGSFSTLEIQRTEQGDSAMYLCASSTAGYTFGSGTRLTVV.

The chain uses TRBV6-5 and TRBJ2-5; 7 bases match TRBD1. Trimming at V came to 4 bases and at J to 5 bases, leaving 13 bases not matched to a gene. CDR3 length: 16 amino acids. Germline V gives CDR1 MNHEY, CDR2 SVGAGI. For the CDR3, the DNA is TGTGCCAGCAGTTCCCCGACAGGGATCGGTCCGGAGACCCAGTACTTC. Translating gives CASSSPTGIGPETQYF.

The rearrangement uses TRBV5-1 and TRBJ2-3, with D tentatively TRBD2 (7 bases). This CDR3 comprises 14 residues. Germline V gives CDR1 SGHRS, CDR2 YFSETQ. The V end lost 2 bases, the J end lost 4 bases, and 11 bases lay between the germline ends. CDR3 nucleotide sequence: TGCGCCAGCAGCTTCGGAGGGGGGGCAGATACGCAGTATTTT. It is translated as CASSFGGGADTQYF.

This chain connects TRBV2 to TRBJ2-3; no reliable D call. Trimming shortened V by 6 bases and J by 3 bases, and 7 bases separated the two germline ends. The CDR3 totals 12 residues. Germline V CDR1 and CDR2: SNHLY, FYNNEI. In DNA, the CDR3 is TGTGCCAGCAGCCCCATTACAGATACGCAGTATTTT. It yields the protein CASSPITDTQYF.

The rearrangement links TRBV30 to TRBJ1-4; D is ambiguous. CDR1 is GTSNPN and CDR2 is SVGIG in the germline V gene (reference sequence). Trimming stripped 0 bases from V and 0 bases from J, with 8 bases between. This CDR3 is built from 15 residues. The CDR3 loop is CAWSVGSTTNEKLFF. CDR3 DNA sequence: TGTGCCTGGAGTGTTGGCAGTACAACTAATGAAAAACTGTTTTTT.

V gene TRBV6-6 combines with J gene TRBJ2-2, with D hard to call. This CDR3 contains 10 residues. Trimming shortened V by 7 bases and J by 7 bases, and 4 bases separated the two germline ends. Germline-derived CDR1 and CDR2 are MNHNY and SVGAGI (reference sequence). CDR3 bases: TGTGCCAGCAAAGGCGGGGAGCTGTTTTTT. It translates to CASKGGELFF.

The V and J genes are TRBV29-1 and TRBJ1-2, with D uncertain. V lost 6 bases, J lost 1 base, and 21 bases lay in between. In germline, CDR1 is SQVTM, CDR2 ANQGSEA. The CDR3 runs 16 residues. CDR3 sequence (DNA): TGCAGCGTGGAACGAAGGTTGCCAGGAGATAACTATGGCTACACCTTC. Translated: CSVERRLPGDNYGYTF.

This rearrangement joins TRBV28 to TRBJ1-5; D remains ambiguous. The ends were cut back, 6 bases at V and 1 base at J, with 10 bases in the middle. CDR1 is MDHEN, CDR2 SYDVKM, per germline. This CDR3 contains 14 residues. CDR3 nucleotides: TGTGCCAGCAGGTATCAAGGAAGCAATCAGCCCCAGCATTTT. Translation gives CASRYQGSNQPQHF.

The V gene is TRBV6-2 or TRBV6-3, the J gene TRBJ2-1, with 8 bases aligning to TRBD2. The CDR3 runs 13 residues. J was trimmed by 4 bases and V by 6 bases; bases with no gene match: 2. Germline CDR1 reads MNHEY; CDR2 reads SVGEGT. The CDR3 loop reads CASSEREYNEQFF. The CDR3 DNA reads as TGTGCCAGCAGCGAGCGGGAGTACAATGAGCAGTTCTTC.

This sequence joins TRBV18 and TRBJ1-1; the match to TRBD1 covers 7 bases. The CDR3 covers 14 residues. V lost 3 bases to trimming and J lost 4 bases; unmatched junction nucleotides: 5. Looked up from germline, CDR1 is KGHSH and CDR2 is LQKENI. The CDR3 DNA sequence: TGTGCCAGCTCACCCACAGGGGATGGCACTGAAGCTTTCTTT. It is translated as CASSPTGDGTEAFF.